The TCR beta chain under discussion was sequenced for a study of T cells in Graves' hyperthyroidism and ophthalmopathy. Study observations and caveats: Most clonotypes expanded in thyroid above 0.001 were likewise present in blood. A model of 13 V-J pairs discriminated ophthalmopathy from stable hyperthyroidism.

Disease duration was under 3 months in the ophthalmopathy patients, who also had a Clinical Activity Score of at least 3 and a NOSPECS grade of at least 4. Uncontrolled infection, other autoimmune disease, pregnancy or lactation barred patients from enrollment. CDR3 length: 15 amino acids. V trimming: 3 bases; J trimming: 5 bases; junction bases outside the gene matches: 10. Germline CDR1 is SQVTM and CDR2 is ANQGSEA. Amplification targeted TCR beta CDR3 regions from RNA transcripts. Primed by the HTBI set, a first-round RT-PCR was run on the TCR CDR3. TCRdb called the multiplex PCR reads again in MiXCR, with one record for every CDR3 protein. This table holds 250,000 to 350,000 distinct CDR3 sequences, 15% to 20% found once. This clonotype was found many times. Its antigen is still unknown.

The sample was blood. This rearrangement joins TRBV29-1 to TRBJ2-7; 10 nucleotides align to TRBD2. This TCR came from a woman between 55 and 75 years old with Graves' ophthalmopathy. As DNA, the CDR3 is TGCAGCGTTGATGGCCATAGCGGGAGGCTGGACGAGCAGTACTTC. It specifies CSVDGHSGRLDEQYF.